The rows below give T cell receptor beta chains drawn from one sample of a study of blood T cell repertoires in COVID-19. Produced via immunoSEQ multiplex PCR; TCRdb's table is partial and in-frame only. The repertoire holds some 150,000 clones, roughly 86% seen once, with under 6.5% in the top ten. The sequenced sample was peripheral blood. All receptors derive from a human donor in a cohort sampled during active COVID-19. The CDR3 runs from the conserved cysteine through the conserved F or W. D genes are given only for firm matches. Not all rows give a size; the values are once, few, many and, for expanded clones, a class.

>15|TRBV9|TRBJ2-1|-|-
CASSVGQSSYNEQFF
TGTGCCAGCAGCGTAGGACAGAGCTCCTACAATGAGCAGTTCTTC
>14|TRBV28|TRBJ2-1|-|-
CASRRQAKNNEQFF
TGTGCCAGCAGACGACAGGCGAAAAACAATGAGCAGTTCTTC
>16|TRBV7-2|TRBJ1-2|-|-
CASSLDGGIGGYGYTF
TGTGCCAGCAGCTTAGATGGGGGCATTGGGGGCTATGGCTACACCTTC
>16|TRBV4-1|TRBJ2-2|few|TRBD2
CASSQERLAVTGELFF
TGCGCCAGCAGCCAAGAAAGGCTAGCGGTCACCGGGGAGCTGTTTTTT
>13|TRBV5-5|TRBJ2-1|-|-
CASSIQGSHEQFF
TGTGCCAGCAGTATTCAGGGGTCCCATGAGCAGTTCTTC
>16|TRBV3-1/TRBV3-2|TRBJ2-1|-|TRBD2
CASSHPAGDLTMKQFF
TGTGCCAGCAGCCACCCAGCGGGGGACCTGACAATGAAGCAGTTCTTC
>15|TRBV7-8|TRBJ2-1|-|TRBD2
CASSLRTSEVNEQFF
TGTGCCAGCAGCTTAAGGACTAGCGAGGTCAATGAGCAGTTCTTC
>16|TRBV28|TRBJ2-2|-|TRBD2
CASSRGGLVGTGELFF
TGTGCCAGCAGTAGAGGAGGACTAGTAGGGACCGGGGAGCTGTTTTTT
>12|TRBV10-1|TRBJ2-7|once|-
CGCGRGICEQYF
TGCGGATGTGGAAGGGGGATCTGCGAGCAGTACTTC
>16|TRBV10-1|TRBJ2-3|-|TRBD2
CASSPGTSGIGNTQYF
TGCGCCAGCAGTCCCGGGACTAGCGGGATAGGAAATACGCAGTATTTT
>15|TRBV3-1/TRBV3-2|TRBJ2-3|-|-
CASSLARGYTDTQYF
TGTGCCAGCAGCCTCGCTAGGGGTTACACAGATACGCAGTATTTT
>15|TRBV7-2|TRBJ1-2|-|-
CASSSDRAQSYGYTF
TGTGCCAGCAGCTCGGACAGAGCCCAATCCTATGGCTACACCTTC
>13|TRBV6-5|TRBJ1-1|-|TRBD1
CASNPGQGTEAFF
TGTGCCAGCAACCCGGGACAGGGCACTGAAGCTTTCTTT
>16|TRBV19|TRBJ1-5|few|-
CASSPQGQSRNQPQHF
TGTGCCAGTAGCCCTCAAGGACAGTCCCGCAATCAGCCCCAGCATTTT
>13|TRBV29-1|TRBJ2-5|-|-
CSVASLNQETQYF
TGCAGCGTTGCTAGCCTAAATCAAGAGACCCAGTACTTC
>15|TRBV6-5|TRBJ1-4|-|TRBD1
CASSTDRGLNEKLFF
TGTGCCAGCAGTACCGACAGGGGGCTTAATGAAAAACTGTTTTTT
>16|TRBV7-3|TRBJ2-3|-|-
CASSLRKGVGTDTQYF
TGTGCCAGCAGCCTAAGAAAGGGGGTCGGTACAGATACGCAGTATTTT
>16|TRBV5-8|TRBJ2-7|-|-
CASSHPRGRSSYEQYF
TGTGCCAGCAGCCACCCCCGCGGGCGCAGCTCCTACGAGCAGTACTTC
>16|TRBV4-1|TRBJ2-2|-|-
CASSHVGTSNTGELFF
TGCGCCAGCAGCCATGTGGGGACTTCCAACACCGGGGAGCTGTTTTTT
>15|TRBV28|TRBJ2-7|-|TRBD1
CASSFPDRLVYEQYF
TGTGCCAGCAGTTTCCCGGACAGGCTTGTCTACGAGCAGTACTTC
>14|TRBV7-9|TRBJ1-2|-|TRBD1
CASSKQGALRGYTF
TGTGCCAGCAGCAAACAGGGGGCCCTTCGAGGCTACACCTTC
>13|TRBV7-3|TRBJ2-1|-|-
CASSSRSGDEQFF
TGTGCCAGCAGCTCCAGGTCGGGGGATGAGCAGTTCTTC
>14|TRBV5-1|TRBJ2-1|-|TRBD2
CASSFSGSPNEQFF
TGCGCCAGCAGCTTCAGCGGGAGTCCCAATGAGCAGTTCTTC
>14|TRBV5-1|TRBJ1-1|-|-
CASSLGDSNTEAFF
TGCGCCAGCAGCTTGGGGGACTCCAACACTGAAGCTTTCTTT
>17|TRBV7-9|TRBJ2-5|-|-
CASSPRGRLVRQETQYF
TGTGCCAGCAGTCCCCGGGGAAGACTAGTGAGACAAGAGACCCAGTACTTC
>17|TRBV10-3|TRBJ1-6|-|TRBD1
CAISESSIGQGGSPLHF
TGTGCCATCAGTGAGTCGTCTATCGGACAGGGAGGTTCACCCCTCCACTTT
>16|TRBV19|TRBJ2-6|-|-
CASSRTRRSGANVLTF
TGTGCCAGTTCGCGAACCCGGAGATCTGGGGCCAACGTCCTGACTTTC
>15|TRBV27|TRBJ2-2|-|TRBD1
CASSPGQGDTGELFF
TGTGCCAGCTCTCCTGGACAGGGAGACACCGGGGAGCTGTTTTTT
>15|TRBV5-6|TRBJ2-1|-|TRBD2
CASRQLAGAYNEQFF
TGTGCCAGCAGGCAACTAGCGGGAGCCTACAATGAGCAGTTCTTC
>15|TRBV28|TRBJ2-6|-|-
CASSFRGSGANVLTF
TGTGCCAGCAGTTTCAGAGGCTCTGGGGCCAACGTCCTGACTTTC
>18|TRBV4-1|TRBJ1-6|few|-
CASSQVDMGLTYNSPLHF
TGCGCCAGCAGCCAAGTAGACATGGGGCTAACCTATAATTCACCCCTCCACTTT